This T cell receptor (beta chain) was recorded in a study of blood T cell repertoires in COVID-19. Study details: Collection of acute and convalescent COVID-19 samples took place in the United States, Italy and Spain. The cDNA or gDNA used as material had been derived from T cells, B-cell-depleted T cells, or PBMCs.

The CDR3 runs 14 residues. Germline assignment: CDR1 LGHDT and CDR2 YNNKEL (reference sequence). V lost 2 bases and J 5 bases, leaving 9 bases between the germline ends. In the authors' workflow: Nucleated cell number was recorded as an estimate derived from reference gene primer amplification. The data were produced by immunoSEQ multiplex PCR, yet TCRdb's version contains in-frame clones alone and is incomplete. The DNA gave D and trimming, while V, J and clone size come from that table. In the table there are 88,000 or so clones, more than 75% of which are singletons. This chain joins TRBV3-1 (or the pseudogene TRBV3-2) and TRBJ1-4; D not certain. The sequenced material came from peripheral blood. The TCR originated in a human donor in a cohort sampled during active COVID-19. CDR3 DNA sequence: TGTGCCAGCAGCCAACAAACTTTAAATGAAAAACTGTTTTTT. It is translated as CASSQQTLNEKLFF.